The present T cell receptor beta chain was sequenced within a study of T cell responses to AZD1222 COVID-19 vaccine. Repertoires were generated with immunoSEQ multiplex PCR, while TCRdb's copy carries only in-frame clones and drops some. The sample lists about 140,000 clones; 80% to 95% were seen once. Second-dose intervals near 4 or 12 weeks were combined. Concerning this clone: Antigen specificity is unknown.

This CDR3 has 16 amino acids. With 1 base removed from V and 7 bases from J, the gap between germline ends came to 20 bases. Germline loops: CDR1 SGHDT, CDR2 YYEEEE. Study findings and constraints: The breadth and depth of Spike-specific TCRs increased once two AZD1222 doses had been given. Females outnumbered males among donors, who were mostly white British; clonal diversity was possibly underestimated. Only five or six AZD1222 recipients tested seropositive at baseline.

The material sequenced was peripheral blood, taken 28 days after the second AZD1222 dose. V is TRBV5-6 and J is TRBJ2-5; D may be TRBD2 (6 bases). This sequence originates from an adult who received the AZD1222 COVID-19 vaccine. CDR3 DNA sequence: TGTGCCAGCAGCTTGTACCGGGCTATCGGGCGGGGGACCCAGTACTTC. It codes for CASSLYRAIGRGTQYF.